The 26 T cell receptor beta chains listed next were all sequenced from one sample in a study of sequential checkpoint blockade in melanoma. Treatment reported: randomized to nivolumab then ipilimumab (arm A) or the reverse (arm B). Profiling relied on immunoSEQ multiplex PCR, and the TCRdb table lists in-frame clones only, not all of them. Among fewer than 6,500 clones, about 25% were seen once, and the ten largest hold 20%. The sequencing used tumor tissue (inferred from file names), collected from a patient given nivolumab and ipilimumab in sequence. The receptors originated from a human donor with melanoma.

This clone was seen a single time. CDR3 DNA sequence: TGCAGCGCGACGGACAGGGGGTCGGAGACCCAGTACTTC. Encoded protein: CSATDRGSETQYF. V and J are TRBV29-1 and TRBJ2-5, with TRBD1 identical over 10 bases. The length of the CDR3 is 13 residues. V dropped 7 bases and J dropped 5; count of bases not matched to a gene: 7. The germline gives CDR1 SQVTM, CDR2 ANQGSEA.

This clone was observed a handful of times. The genes are TRBV9 and TRBJ2-1; maybe TRBD2 (6 bases). Trimming left V 6 bases short and J 0 bases short, with 13 bases between. Germline V lookup: CDR1 SGDLS, CDR2 YYNGEE. The CDR3 is 15 residues long. CDR3 in amino acids: CASNGDGGSYNEQFF. The CDR3 nucleotides read TGTGCCAGCAATGGCGACGGGGGCTCCTACAATGAGCAGTTCTTC.

The chain has TRBV19 and TRBJ1-3; D gene uncertain. The V gene lost 5 bases and the J gene lost 0 bases, with 17 bases spanning the gap. Germline CDR1 reads LNHDA; CDR2 reads SQIVND (reference sequence). The CDR3 runs 17 residues. The CDR3 loop is CASSQQSSVNSGNTIYF. DNA of the CDR3: TGTGCCAGTAGTCAACAATCGTCAGTCAACTCTGGAAACACCATATATTTT.

This clone turned up a few times. This chain uses TRBV6-8 with TRBJ2-2; 9 positions agree with TRBD2. Germline loops: CDR1 MNHGY, CDR2 SAAAGT. Losses at the gene ends were 2 bases for V and 7 bases for J; bases not matched to a gene: 5. CDR3 length: 15 residues. CDR3 protein: CASSYRGLAGGELFF. DNA of the CDR3: TGTGCCAGCAGTTACAGGGGACTAGCAGGCGGGGAGCTGTTTTTT.

The chain employs TRBV5-1 and TRBJ2-7; D gene unclear. The CDR3 consists of 14 residues. Germline-derived CDR1 and CDR2 are SGHRS and YFSETQ. V shed 5 bases and J shed 2 bases, with 14 bases lying between them. Here the CDR3 DNA reads TGCGCCAGCAGTGTGAGCGCGACGACCTACGAGCAGTACTTC. Translation gives CASSVSATTYEQYF.

This sequence joins TRBV6-8 and TRBJ2-5; possible D gene TRBD2, 6 bases. The V end lost 1 base, the J end lost 4 bases, and 7 bases lay between the germline ends. CDR1 is MNHGY, CDR2 SAAAGT, per germline. This CDR3 has 13 residues. CDR3 protein: CASSYLRGETQYF. The CDR3 DNA sequence: TGTGCCAGCAGTTACTTGCGGGGAGAGACCCAGTACTTC.

The chain carries TRBV29-1 and TRBJ2-3; 8 bases match TRBD2. Trimming took 6 bases from V and 5 from J; bases not matched to a gene: 7. Germline values: CDR1 SQVTM, CDR2 ANQGSEA. The CDR3 contains 13 residues. The CDR3 loop reads CSVAGLELDTQYF. The CDR3 DNA reads as TGCAGCGTCGCGGGACTAGAGTTAGATACGCAGTATTTT.

The chain is built from TRBV5-1 and TRBJ2-7, with TRBD1 matching over 7 bases. The CDR3 covers 18 residues. V lost 4 bases, J lost 2 bases, and 18 bases stayed unmatched. CDR1 SGHRS and CDR2 YFSETQ come from the germline V gene. DNA of the CDR3: TGCGCCAGCAGCCTGGGTTCTCCAGGGGGATTTTATCCCTACGAGCAGTACTTC. Its protein is CASSLGSPGGFYPYEQYF.

This clone was counted only a few times. V usage is TRBV19 and J usage is TRBJ2-5, with TRBD1 matching over 8 bases. Trimming removed 4 bases from V and 5 bases from J; junction bases left unmatched: 3. The CDR3 spans 13 residues. Germline loops: CDR1 LNHDA, CDR2 SQIVND (reference sequence). CDR3 coding DNA: TGTGCCAGTAGTAGAGACAGGGGTGAGACCCAGTACTTC. Its translation is CASSRDRGETQYF.

The count of this clone is one. V and J are TRBV18 and TRBJ2-7; 7 nucleotides line up with TRBD2. Looked up from germline, CDR1 is KGHSH and CDR2 is LQKENI. The CDR3 length is 15 residues. The J segment lost 4 bases and the V segment lost 2 bases, leaving 8 bases of the junction unmatched. The CDR3 DNA follows: TGTGCCAGCTCACCAGGCGAGGCGGGAGCTTACGAGCAGTACTTC. Translation gives CASSPGEAGAYEQYF.

The rearrangement joins TRBV18 to TRBJ1-4; perhaps TRBD1 as D (5 bases). Trimming pared 2 bases from V and 0 bases from J, leaving 7 bases between. This CDR3 contains 15 residues. Germline CDR1 is KGHSH and CDR2 is LQKENI. CDR3 region: CASSPGDATNEKLFF. DNA for the CDR3: TGTGCCAGCTCACCAGGGGACGCAACTAATGAAAAACTGTTTTTT.

A few counts support this clone. The rearrangement joins TRBV11-3 to TRBJ2-1; 7 bases align to TRBD2. The CDR3 loop spans 15 amino acids. Germline CDR1 and CDR2: SGHNT and YENEEA. Trimming removed 5 bases from V and 4 bases from J; junction bases left unmatched: 8. In DNA, the CDR3 is TGTGCCAGCAGCACCGGGGGGAGTATGTACAATGAGCAGTTCTTC. Its protein is CASSTGGSMYNEQFF.

The sample holds a few counts of this clone. The chain recombines TRBV30 with TRBJ1-2; unclear D gene. V shed 0 bases and J shed 2 bases, with 1 base lying between them. This CDR3 comprises 11 residues. CDR1 and CDR2 (germline): GTSNPN, SVGIG (reference sequence). CDR3 protein: CAWSVNYGYTF. The CDR3 region has the DNA TGTGCCTGGAGTGTAAACTATGGCTACACCTTC.

The chain combines TRBV19 with TRBJ2-5; D not resolved. CDR1 is LNHDA, CDR2 SQIVND, per germline (reference sequence). V was shortened by 5 bases and J by 1 base, with 14 bases between the two germline ends. The CDR3 runs 15 residues. The CDR3 DNA reads TGTGCCAGTAGTTTGGGGTTGGGGTCCCAAGAGACCCAGTACTTC. Protein product: CASSLGLGSQETQYF.

The chain has TRBV14 and TRBJ2-7; D possibly corresponds to TRBD1 (5 bases). V was shortened by 0 bases and J by 2 bases, with 14 bases between the two germline ends. There are 16 residues in the CDR3. Germline V CDR1 and CDR2: SGHDN, FVKESK. The CDR3 reads CASSQDLGAFAYEQYF. As DNA, the CDR3 is TGTGCCAGCAGCCAAGACCTAGGGGCGTTCGCCTACGAGCAGTACTTC.

The chain joins TRBV10-2 to TRBJ2-3; either TRBD1 or TRBD2 may supply D (5 bases each). The CDR3 consists of 16 residues. Germline CDR1 is WSHSY and CDR2 is SAAADI. V shed 1 base and J shed 0 bases, with 11 bases lying between them. In DNA, the CDR3 is TGCGCCAGCAGTGAGTTTCCCGGGGCTAGCACAGATACGCAGTATTTT. It codes for CASSEFPGASTDTQYF.

Only a few counts were recorded for this clone. The CDR3 nucleotides are TGTGCCAGCAGGCTAGGACAGGGGGACGGGCAGCCCCAGCATTTT. It is translated as CASRLGQGDGQPQHF. The rearrangement uses TRBV6-8 and TRBJ1-5, with TRBD1 matching over 10 bases. This CDR3 comprises 15 residues. The germline gives CDR1 MNHGY, CDR2 SAAAGT. V gave up 6 bases and J gave up 7 bases; unmatched junction bases: 9.

By share of the sample, this clone is medium-sized (0.01 to 0.1%). This chain uses TRBV11-3 with TRBJ2-7, with 7 bases aligning to TRBD2. This CDR3 spans 15 amino acids. CDR1 SGHNT and CDR2 YENEEA come from the germline V gene. The V gene end was trimmed by 0 bases and the J gene end by 0 bases; junction bases not matched to a gene: 2. CDR3 protein: CASSLESSGSYEQYF. The DNA of the CDR3 is TGTGCCAGCAGCTTAGAGTCTAGCGGCTCCTACGAGCAGTACTTC.

The chain combines TRBV10-3 with TRBJ1-2; no definite D call. Trimming took off 2 bases at V and 6 bases at J, with 7 bases between the two ends. This CDR3 is built from 12 residues. Germline loops: CDR1 ENHRY, CDR2 SYGVKD. CDR3 protein: CAISENEDGYTF. The DNA for the CDR3 is TGTGCCATCAGTGAGAACGAGGATGGCTACACCTTC.

This clone is deemed medium-sized. The V and J genes are TRBV19 and TRBJ2-3, with 9 bases identical to TRBD2. After removal of 5 bases from V and 4 bases from J, the junction contained 4 bases not matched to a gene. Looked up from germline, CDR1 is LNHDA and CDR2 is SQIVND (reference sequence). The CDR3 length is 14 residues. DNA of the CDR3: TGTGCCAGTAGTCAGCGGGAGGAGTCAGATACGCAGTATTTT. Its protein is CASSQREESDTQYF.

This clone has just a few counts. This CDR3 is CASSFWASGANVLTF. In nucleotides, the CDR3 is TGTGCCAGCAGCTTCTGGGCTTCCGGGGCCAACGTCCTGACTTTC. This sequence joins TRBV11-3 and TRBJ2-6; D remains ambiguous. The CDR3 sequence is 15 residues long. Germline loops: CDR1 SGHNT, CDR2 YENEEA. With 3 bases removed from V and 4 bases from J, the gap between germline ends came to 10 bases.

The chain couples TRBV19 to TRBJ2-7; D may be TRBD1 or TRBD2 (6 bases each). Germline V CDR1 and CDR2: LNHDA, SQIVND (reference sequence). V lost 4 bases to trimming and J lost 3 bases, with 19 bases between them. The CDR3 sequence is 16 residues long. The CDR3 nucleotides read TGTGCCAGTAGTAAAGGGGGGCTAGGGTCCGGCTACGAGCAGTACTTC. This gives the protein CASSKGGLGSGYEQYF.

The table lists this clone with a few counts. The chain is built from TRBV1 and TRBJ1-3; TRBD1 is taken as the D call from the table, unchecked against the DNA. TRBV1 is labeled a pseudogene. The CDR3 has 16 amino acids. CDR3 nucleotides: TGCGCCAGCAGTCGACAGAACTTAAGCTCTGGAAACACCATATATTTT. Translated: CASSRQNLSSGNTIYF.

V and J are TRBV7-4 and TRBJ2-7; TRBD2 is a possible D gene (6 bases). Between the trimmed V and J ends, which lost 5 bases and 2 bases, there was a span of 10 bases. This CDR3 spans 13 amino acids. The germline V gene encodes CDR1 SGHVT and CDR2 SQSDAQ. The CDR3 DNA follows: TGTGCCAGCAGCGCAGGAGGGGCCTACGAGCAGTACTTC. Translation gives CASSAGGAYEQYF.

CDR3 loop: CASSYAWGLYQETQYF. The CDR3 DNA sequence: TGCGCCAGCAGCTACGCGTGGGGGCTCTACCAAGAGACCCAGTACTTC. The gene calls are TRBV5-1 and TRBJ2-5; D might be TRBD1 (6 bases). Trimming removed 3 bases from V and 0 bases from J, with 15 bases in between. The germline CDR1 and CDR2 sequences are SGHRS and YFSETQ. This CDR3 contains 16 residues.

J is TRBJ2-6 and V is TRBV29-1, with a possible D match to TRBD1 (6 bases). The V end lost 5 bases, the J end lost 0 bases, and 11 bases lay between the germline ends. This CDR3 comprises 15 residues. Germline lookup yields CDR1 SQVTM and CDR2 ANQGSEA. CDR3 bases: TGCAGCGTTAGACAGGTGCTCTCTGGGGCCAACGTCCTGACTTTC. The encoded protein is CSVRQVLSGANVLTF.